These 28 T cell receptor beta chains were all obtained from the same sample, sequenced in a study of T cell clones after liver transplantation. TCRdb's copy holds only in-frame clones and misses some; the assay was immunoSEQ multiplex PCR. Of about 20,000 clones listed, around 75% are singletons. This material consisted of CD8+ T cells from blood, taken approximately 52 months after liver transplant. These TCRs come from a human patient who received a liver transplant. Among the T cells, some may be from the graft donor.

Only one count was recorded for this clone. The chain combines TRBV6-5 with TRBJ1-2; the D gene is possibly TRBD1 (5 bases). V lost 7 bases, J lost 8 bases, and 11 bases lay in between. CDR1 and CDR2 (germline): MNHEY, SVGAGI. The CDR3 is made up of 11 amino acids. In DNA form, the CDR3 reads TGTGCCAGCACCTCCGGGGGAGGCTACACCTTC. The encoded protein is CASTSGGGYTF.

This chain links TRBV6-5 with TRBJ2-7; D call uncertain. Per the germline V gene, CDR1 is MNHEY and CDR2 is SVGAGI. With 7 bases removed from V and 7 bases from J, the gap between germline ends came to 8 bases. The CDR3 covers 10 residues. CDR3 DNA sequence: TGTGCCAGCAAGTCCGGGGAGCAGTACTTC. Protein sequence: CASKSGEQYF.

The chain links TRBV6-5 to TRBJ1-4; D remains unclear. CDR1 is MNHEY and CDR2 is SVGAGI in the germline V gene. Trimming removed 10 bases at V and 12 bases at J, with 12 bases between. This CDR3 is 10 amino acids long. CDR3 amino acids: CATFGVELFF. CDR3 in DNA: TGTGCCACGTTTGGGGTGGAACTGTTTTTT.

In its sample, this clone was seen once. This chain links TRBV11-3 with TRBJ2-2, with D perhaps given as TRBD1 or TRBD2 (5 bases each). The length of the CDR3 is 16 residues. The V gene lost 5 bases and the J gene lost 5 bases, with 18 bases spanning the gap. The V gene's germline CDR1 is SGHNT and CDR2 YENEEA. CDR3 nucleotide sequence: TGTGCCAGCAGCCCAACTAGAGATGGGGGAACCGGGGAGCTGTTTTTT. It encodes CASSPTRDGGTGELFF.

CDR3 residues: CSVVGPRERNIQYF. CDR3 nucleotides: TGCAGCGTTGTGGGACCTCGGGAGAGGAACATTCAGTACTTC. J is TRBJ2-4 and V is TRBV29-1; a weak D match, TRBD2 (6 bases). The V end lost 4 bases, the J end lost 7 bases, and 17 bases lay between the germline ends. CDR3 size: 14 residues. Germline CDR1 and CDR2: SQVTM and ANQGSEA. Full variable domain (missing parts from reference TRBV29-1 and TRBJ2-4): SAVISQKPSRDICQRGTSLTIQCQVDSQVTMMFWYRQQPGQSLTLIATANQGSEATYESGFVIDKFPISRPNLTFSTLTVSNMSPEDSSIYLCSVVGPRERNIQYFGAGTRLSVL.

This sequence joins TRBV15 and TRBJ2-1; the match to TRBD2 covers 8 bases. CDR3 length equals 16 residues. The J segment lost 4 bases and the V segment lost 2 bases, leaving 7 bases of the junction unmatched. Germline-derived CDR1 and CDR2 are LNHNV and YYDKDF (reference sequence). This CDR3 is CATSRPGAGAYNEQFF. The CDR3 region has the DNA TGTGCCACCAGCAGACCGGGAGCGGGGGCTTACAATGAGCAGTTCTTC.

The chain is built from TRBV9 and TRBJ2-7; tentative D call: TRBD1 (5 bases). The V gene's germline CDR1 is SGDLS and CDR2 YYNGEE. This CDR3 is 16 amino acids long. The germline V and J ends were trimmed by 4 bases and 1 base, with 18 bases remaining between them. The CDR3 DNA reads TGTGCCAGCAGCACCCGACAGACATCGTGGTCCTACGAGCAGTACTTC. It yields the protein CASSTRQTSWSYEQYF.

This clone was counted a single time. The V and J genes are TRBV7-9 and TRBJ2-2; D ambiguous. The CDR3 is made up of 14 amino acids. Per the germline V gene, CDR1 is SEHNR and CDR2 is FQNEAQ (reference sequence). V was cut by 5 bases and J by 6 bases, with 13 bases left in between. CDR3 nucleotides: TGTGCCAGCAGCCGCACATACGAGGCCGGGGAGCTGTTTTTT. Amino acids: CASSRTYEAGELFF.

This clone occurred a few times. The chain's CDR3 is CASSYGPEAFF. For the CDR3, the DNA is TGTGCCAGCAGTTATGGCCCTGAAGCTTTCTTT. V and J are TRBV6-5 and TRBJ1-1, with D unclear. Trimming took off 3 bases at V and 6 bases at J, with 5 bases between the two ends. The CDR3 totals 11 residues. CDR1 MNHEY and CDR2 SVGAGI come from the germline V gene.

The V gene is TRBV30, the J gene TRBJ1-1; TRBD1 matches 7 bases. The junction had 5 bases not matched to a gene; V was cut back by 1 base and J by 6 bases. Germline V CDR1 and CDR2: GTSNPN, SVGIG (reference sequence). CDR3 length: 13 amino acids. CDR3 coding DNA: TGTGCCTGGAGTGCCGGACAGGAGCCTGAAGCTTTCTTT. As protein: CAWSAGQEPEAFF.

The chain is built from TRBV7-6 and TRBJ1-1; D unclear. V was pared by 5 bases and J by 7 bases, with 11 bases between. CDR3 size: 12 residues. The germline V gene has CDR1 SGHVS and CDR2 FNYEAQ. CDR3 loop: CASSPDGHEAFF. In nucleotides, the CDR3 is TGTGCCAGCAGCCCGGACGGTCATGAAGCTTTCTTT.

The J gene is TRBJ1-3, the V gene TRBV9; D not resolved. CDR1 is SGDLS and CDR2 is YYNGEE in the germline V gene. The CDR3 extends over 15 amino acids. Trimming took off 0 bases at V and 2 bases at J, with 9 bases between the two ends. CDR3 sequence (DNA): TGTGCCAGCAGCGTAGCTCAAGGGACTGGAAACACCATATATTTT. Translating it yields CASSVAQGTGNTIYF.

The genes are TRBV10-3 and TRBJ2-7, with a weak D call TRBD1 (6 bases). This CDR3 has 14 residues. Germline V gene lookup returns CDR1 ENHRY and CDR2 SYGVKD. Deletions cut 2 bases from V and 2 bases from J, with 10 bases between. The CDR3 sequence is CAISEVNRAYEQYF. In nucleotides, the CDR3 is TGTGCCATCAGTGAGGTCAACAGGGCCTACGAGCAGTACTTC.

The CDR3: CASSRQTGVPNDSDEQYF. CDR3 in DNA: TGTGCCAGCAGTAGACAGACAGGGGTTCCCAACGATTCGGACGAGCAGTACTTC. The chain carries TRBV2 and TRBJ2-7; TRBD1 agrees at 8 bases. CDR1 is SNHLY and CDR2 is FYNNEI in the germline V gene. J gave up 5 bases and V 5 bases, and 20 bases lay outside the gene matches. The CDR3 is made up of 18 amino acids.

The V and J genes are TRBV6-6 and TRBJ2-7; D might be TRBD1 or TRBD2, each matching 5 bases. The CDR3 contains 11 residues. V was pared by 6 bases and J by 5 bases, with 8 bases between. Looked up from germline, CDR1 is MNHNY and CDR2 is SVGAGI (reference sequence). In DNA form, the CDR3 reads TGTGCCAGCAGCTGGGGGAACGAGCAGTACTTC. Translating gives CASSWGNEQYF.

The V gene is TRBV7-7, the J gene TRBJ2-7; 9 bases match TRBD1. This CDR3 region has 16 residues. Unmatched junction bases numbered 12, after V lost 5 bases and J lost 4 bases. Germline CDR1 reads SSHAT; CDR2 reads FNYEAQ (reference sequence). In DNA, the CDR3 is TGTGCCAGCAGCACCTCTCCCGGGACAGGGATGTACGAGCAGTACTTC. Encoded protein: CASSTSPGTGMYEQYF.

The gene calls are TRBV5-1 and TRBJ2-3, with D maybe TRBD2 (5 bases). With 4 bases removed from V and 2 bases from J, the gap between germline ends came to 14 bases. The CDR3 length is 15 residues. CDR1 is SGHRS and CDR2 is YFSETQ in the germline V gene. The CDR3 sequence: CASSPGTGITDTQYF. The CDR3, as DNA: TGCGCCAGCAGCCCTGGCACGGGGATCACAGATACGCAGTATTTT.

The chain has TRBV7-6 and TRBJ2-7; D remains unclear. Deletions cut 1 base from V and 2 bases from J, with 9 bases between. Germline loops: CDR1 SGHVS, CDR2 FNYEAQ. This CDR3 contains 14 residues. CDR3 bases: TGTGCCAGCAGCTTAGGTGACGCCACCTACGAGCAGTACTTC. Amino acids: CASSLGDATYEQYF.

This clone is medium-sized by share. The rearrangement uses TRBV27 and TRBJ1-6; no clear D. The CDR3 is 14 residues long. Germline CDR1 reads MNHEY; CDR2 reads SMNVEV (reference sequence). V was clipped by 3 bases and J by 11 bases, with 14 bases between them. The DNA of the CDR3 is TGTGCCAGCAGTTTCTTAGGGAAGTTGCCACCCCTCCACTTT. This encodes CASSFLGKLPPLHF.

This chain connects TRBV2 to TRBJ1-2; 8 nucleotides agree with TRBD1. This CDR3 comprises 15 residues. V shed 4 bases and J 3 bases; nucleotides not matched to a gene: 7. Germline V gene data show CDR1 as SNHLY and CDR2 as FYNNEI. CDR3 nucleotides: TGTGCCAGCAGTGTCGGGACAGGACGCCACTATGGCTACACCTTC. It yields the protein CASSVGTGRHYGYTF.

The rearrangement joins TRBV6-6 to TRBJ1-4; a possible D gene is TRBD1 (6 bases). The CDR3 is 14 residues long. Per germline, CDR1 MNHNY and CDR2 SVGAGI (reference sequence). Trimming removed 2 bases from V and 6 bases from J, with 10 bases in between. In DNA form, the CDR3 reads TGTGCCAGCAGTTACACGGGGGCACATGAAAAACTGTTTTTT. It specifies CASSYTGAHEKLFF.

This clone occurred a few times. The chain couples TRBV28 to TRBJ2-2; D unclear. Trimming left V 1 base short and J 1 base short, with 7 bases between. The CDR3 is made up of 15 amino acids. Germline V gene lookup returns CDR1 MDHEN and CDR2 SYDVKM. For the CDR3, the DNA is TGTGCCAGCAGTTTATCGCCGGGGAACACCGGGGAGCTGTTTTTT. Translated, it gives CASSLSPGNTGELFF.

The rearrangement joins TRBV2 to TRBJ1-2, with TRBD1 matching 7 bases. Looked up from germline, CDR1 is SNHLY and CDR2 is FYNNEI. The CDR3 spans 18 residues. J was trimmed by 4 bases and V by 6 bases; bases with no gene match: 20. The CDR3 sequence is CASRSISGGPLNGYGYTF. DNA of the CDR3: TGTGCCAGCAGGAGCATTTCAGGGGGTCCCTTAAACGGCTATGGCTACACCTTC.

V and J are TRBV10-2 and TRBJ2-7, with 7 bases identical to TRBD1. Per germline, CDR1 WSHSY and CDR2 SAAADI. V gave up 6 bases and J gave up 2 bases; unmatched junction bases: 4. The CDR3 has 13 amino acids. This CDR3 is CASSRDSTYEQYF. The CDR3 bases are TGCGCCAGCAGCCGGGACAGCACCTACGAGCAGTACTTC.

The chain links TRBV6-1 to TRBJ1-1, with 7 bases that match TRBD1. CDR1 is MNHNS and CDR2 is SASEGT in the germline V gene. There are 13 residues in the CDR3. Trimming cost V 7 bases and J 2 bases; bases outside gene matches: 4. The CDR3, as DNA: TGTGCCAGCAAGACAGGGATAAACACTGAAGCTTTCTTT. Translating it yields CASKTGINTEAFF.

This clone showed up just a few times. This chain connects TRBV28 to TRBJ2-7; D may be TRBD1 or TRBD2 (5 bases each). The CDR3 runs to 10 residues. Germline loops: CDR1 MDHEN, CDR2 SYDVKM. V was cut by 9 bases and J by 5 bases, with 8 bases left in between. The CDR3 loop is CASRDHEQYF. CDR3 nucleotides: TGTGCCAGTAGGGACCACGAGCAGTACTTC.

This chain links TRBV27 with TRBJ2-1; TRBD2 agrees at 10 bases. CDR3 length: 16 residues. With 8 bases clipped from V and 5 bases from J, the junction kept 12 bases outside the gene matches. Germline V gene sequence: CDR1 MNHEY, CDR2 SMNVEV (reference sequence). The CDR3 coding sequence is TGTGCCAGCCAGTTCAAACTAGCGGGATTCGACAATGAGCAGTTCTTC. It specifies CASQFKLAGFDNEQFF.

The genes are TRBV27 and TRBJ2-2, with 12 positions matching TRBD2. The CDR3 runs to 15 residues. CDR1 and CDR2 (germline): MNHEY, SMNVEV (reference sequence). With V trimmed by 6 bases and J by 5 bases, 4 bases remained unmatched. The DNA for the CDR3 is TGTGCCAGCAGGCTAGCGGGGGGGCCTACCGGGGAGCTGTTTTTT. Its translation: CASRLAGGPTGELFF.